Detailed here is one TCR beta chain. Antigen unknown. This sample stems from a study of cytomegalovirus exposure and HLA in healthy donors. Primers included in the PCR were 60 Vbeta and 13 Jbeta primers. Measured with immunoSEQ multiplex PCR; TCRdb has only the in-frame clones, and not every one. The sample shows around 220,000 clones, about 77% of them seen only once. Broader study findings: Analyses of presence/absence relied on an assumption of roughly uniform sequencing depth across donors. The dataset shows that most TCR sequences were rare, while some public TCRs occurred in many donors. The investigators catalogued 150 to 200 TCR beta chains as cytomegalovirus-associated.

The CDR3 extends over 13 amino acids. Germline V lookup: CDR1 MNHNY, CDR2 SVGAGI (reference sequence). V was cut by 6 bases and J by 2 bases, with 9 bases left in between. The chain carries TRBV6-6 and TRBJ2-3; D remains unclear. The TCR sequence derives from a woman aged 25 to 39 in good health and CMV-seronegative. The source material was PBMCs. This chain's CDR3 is CASRQTYTDTQYF. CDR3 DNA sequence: TGTGCCAGCAGACAGACCTACACAGATACGCAGTATTTT.